The clone carrying this T cell receptor (beta chain) turned up a few times. The antigen is not known. Germline V CDR1 and CDR2: KGHSH, LQKENI. The V and J ends lost 3 bases and 4 bases, in that order; junction bases with no gene match: 5. The CDR3 extends over 16 amino acids. These data come from a study of cytomegalovirus exposure and HLA in healthy donors. As for the study in general: Roughly 85 million unique TCRs from HLA-typed donors made up an early data release. Findings and caveats of the study: For most TCR beta V segments, an earlier analysis put the productive rate at about 87% or about 30% of the time. It was reported that TCR beta sequences correctly inferred the HLA-A and HLA-B alleles for most subjects. The study listed about 150 cytomegalovirus-associated TCR beta chains.

The PCR used 60 Vbeta and 13 Jbeta primers. TCRdb's table, derived via immunoSEQ multiplex PCR, lists solely in-frame clones and lacks some. The repertoire holds roughly 150,000 clones, around 80% seen once, with approximately 13% in the top ten. The chain couples TRBV18 to TRBJ2-2; 10 bases match TRBD2. The origin of this receptor is a man in his forties in good health and CMV-seropositive. Sequenced: PBMCs. The CDR3 loop reads CASSPRTSGRTGELFF. CDR3 sequence (DNA): TGTGCCAGCTCACCCCGGACTAGCGGACGCACCGGGGAGCTGTTTTTT.